The sequence of this T cell receptor (beta chain) was determined in a study of blood T cells in healthy people across ages. Findings of the study overall: Aged donors had fewer naive CD4+ cells and lower diversity than long-lived donors.

The study drew donors from healthy Caucasian individuals in Russia aged roughly 6 to 95. Staff drew roughly 10 milliliters of peripheral blood from each donor. Turning to this clonotype: Antigen unknown.

PCR was performed a second time for about 7 to 11 cycles using a sample-barcoded 5' primer and a J-beta primer mix. Tagging of each cDNA molecule was performed by a template-switch adaptor with 12 random nucleotides. TCRdb independently ran MiXCR on the 5' RACE reads; one entry per CDR3 protein. The sample lists 950,000 to 1,200,000 distinct CDR3 sequences, roughly two fifths occurring once. This CDR3 comprises 18 residues. Trimming took off 0 bases at V and 0 bases at J, with 15 bases between the two ends. The V gene's germline CDR1 is LNHNV and CDR2 YYDKDF (reference sequence). The material sequenced was blood. V usage is TRBV15 and J usage is TRBJ1-5; D not certain. This TCR came from a man younger than 35 in good health. CDR3 nucleotides: TGTGCCACCAGCAGAGAGAAGATTCGGCACCATAGCAATCAGCCCCAGCATTTT. Its translation: CATSREKIRHHSNQPQHF.